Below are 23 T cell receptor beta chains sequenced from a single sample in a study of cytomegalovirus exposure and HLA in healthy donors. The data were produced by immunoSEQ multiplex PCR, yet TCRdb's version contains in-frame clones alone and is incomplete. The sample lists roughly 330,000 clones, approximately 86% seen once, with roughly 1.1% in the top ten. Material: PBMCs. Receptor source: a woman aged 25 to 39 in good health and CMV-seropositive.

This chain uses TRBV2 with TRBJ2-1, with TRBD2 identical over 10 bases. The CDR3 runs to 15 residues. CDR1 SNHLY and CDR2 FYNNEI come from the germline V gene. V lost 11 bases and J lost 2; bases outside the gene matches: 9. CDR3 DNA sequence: TGTGCCTGGCCGAGCGGGAGGGATACCTACAATGAGCAGTTCTTC. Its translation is CAWPSGRDTYNEQFF.

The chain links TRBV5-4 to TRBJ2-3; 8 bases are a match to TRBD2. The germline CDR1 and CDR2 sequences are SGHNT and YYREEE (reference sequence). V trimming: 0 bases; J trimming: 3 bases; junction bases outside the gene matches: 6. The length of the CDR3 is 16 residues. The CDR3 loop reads CASSLGGTRGTDTQYF. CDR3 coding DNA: TGTGCCAGCAGCTTGGGGGGGACTAGGGGTACAGATACGCAGTATTTT.

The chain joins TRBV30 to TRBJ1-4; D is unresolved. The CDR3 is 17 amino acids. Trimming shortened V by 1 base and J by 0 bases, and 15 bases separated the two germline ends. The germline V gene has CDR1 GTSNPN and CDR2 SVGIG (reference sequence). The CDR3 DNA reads TGTGCCTGGAGTGCCCGGACCTACTGGGCAACTAATGAAAAACTGTTTTTT. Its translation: CAWSARTYWATNEKLFF.

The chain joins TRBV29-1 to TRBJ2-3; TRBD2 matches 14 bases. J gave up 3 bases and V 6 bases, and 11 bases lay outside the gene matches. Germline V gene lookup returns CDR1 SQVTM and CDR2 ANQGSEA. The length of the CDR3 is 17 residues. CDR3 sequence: CSVPWTSGGTWTDTQYF. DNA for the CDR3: TGCAGCGTCCCCTGGACTAGCGGGGGGACTTGGACAGATACGCAGTATTTT.

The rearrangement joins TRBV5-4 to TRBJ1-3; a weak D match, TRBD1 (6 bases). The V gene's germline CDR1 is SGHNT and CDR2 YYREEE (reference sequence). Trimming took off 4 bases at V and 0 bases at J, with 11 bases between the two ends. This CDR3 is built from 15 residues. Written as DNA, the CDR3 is TGTGCCAGCAGCCCAGGGACAATCTCTGGAAACACCATATATTTT. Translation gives CASSPGTISGNTIYF.

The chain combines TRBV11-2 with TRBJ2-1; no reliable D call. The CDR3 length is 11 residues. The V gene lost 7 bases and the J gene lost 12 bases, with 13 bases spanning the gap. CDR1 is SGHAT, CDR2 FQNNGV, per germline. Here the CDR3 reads CASMLGVVQFF. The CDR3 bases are TGTGCCAGCATGCTTGGGGTGGTGCAGTTCTTC. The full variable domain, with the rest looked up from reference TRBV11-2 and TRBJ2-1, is EAGVAQSPRYKIIEKRQSVAFWCNPISGHATLYWYQQILGQGPKLLIQFQNNGVVDDSQLPKDRFSAERLKGVDSTLKIQPAKLEDSAVYLCASMLGVVQFFGPGTRLTVL.

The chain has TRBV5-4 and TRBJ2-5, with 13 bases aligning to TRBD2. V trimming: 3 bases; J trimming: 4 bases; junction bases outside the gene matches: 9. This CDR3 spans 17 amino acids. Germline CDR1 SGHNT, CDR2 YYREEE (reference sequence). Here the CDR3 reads CASSSGGLAGDGETQYF. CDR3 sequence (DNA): TGTGCCAGCAGCTCGGGCGGACTAGCGGGAGATGGAGAGACCCAGTACTTC.

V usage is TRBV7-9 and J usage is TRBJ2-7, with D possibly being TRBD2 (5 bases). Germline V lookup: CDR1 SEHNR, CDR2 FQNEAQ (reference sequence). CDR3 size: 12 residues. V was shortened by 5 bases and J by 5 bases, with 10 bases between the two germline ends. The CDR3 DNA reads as TGTGCCAGCAGCCCTAGCTTCGACGAGCAGTACTTC. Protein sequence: CASSPSFDEQYF.

As DNA, the CDR3 is TGTGCCAGCAGCTTACGGGGGGTCGACTACGAGCAGTACTTC. Amino acid sequence: CASSLRGVDYEQYF. The J gene is TRBJ2-7, the V gene TRBV5-6, with 7 nucleotides matching TRBD2. With 2 bases clipped from V and 3 bases from J, the junction kept 5 bases outside the gene matches. The germline V gene encodes CDR1 SGHDT and CDR2 YYEEEE. This CDR3 comprises 14 residues.

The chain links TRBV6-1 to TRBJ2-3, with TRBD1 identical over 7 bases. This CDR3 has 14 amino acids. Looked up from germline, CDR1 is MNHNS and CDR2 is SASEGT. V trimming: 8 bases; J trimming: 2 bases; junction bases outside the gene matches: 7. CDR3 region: CASLRDRNTDTQYF. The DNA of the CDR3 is TGTGCCAGCCTCCGGGACAGAAACACAGATACGCAGTATTTT.

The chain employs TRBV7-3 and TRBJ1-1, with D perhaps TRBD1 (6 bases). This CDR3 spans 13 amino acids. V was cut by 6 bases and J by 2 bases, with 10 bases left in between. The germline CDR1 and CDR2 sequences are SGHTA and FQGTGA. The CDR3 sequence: CASSSQGNTEAFF. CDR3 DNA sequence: TGTGCCAGCAGTTCACAGGGTAACACTGAAGCTTTCTTT. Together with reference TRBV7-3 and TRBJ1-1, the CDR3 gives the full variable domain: GAGVSQTPSNKVTEKGKYVELRCDPISGHTALYWYRQSLGQGPEFLIYFQGTGAADDSGLPNDRFFAVRPEGSVSTLKIQRTERGDSAVYLCASSSQGNTEAFFGQGTRLTVV.

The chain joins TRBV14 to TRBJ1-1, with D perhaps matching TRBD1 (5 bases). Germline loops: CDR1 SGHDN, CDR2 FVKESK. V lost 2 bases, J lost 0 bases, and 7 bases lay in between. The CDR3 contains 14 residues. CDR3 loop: CASSQPGLNTEAFF. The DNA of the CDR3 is TGTGCCAGCAGCCAACCAGGGTTGAACACTGAAGCTTTCTTT.

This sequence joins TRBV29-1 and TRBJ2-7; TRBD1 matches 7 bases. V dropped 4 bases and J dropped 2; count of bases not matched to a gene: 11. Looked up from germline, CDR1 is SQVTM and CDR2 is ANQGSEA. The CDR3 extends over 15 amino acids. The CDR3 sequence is CSVAPGQDGAYEQYF. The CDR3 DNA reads TGCAGCGTTGCGCCCGGACAGGATGGGGCCTACGAGCAGTACTTC.

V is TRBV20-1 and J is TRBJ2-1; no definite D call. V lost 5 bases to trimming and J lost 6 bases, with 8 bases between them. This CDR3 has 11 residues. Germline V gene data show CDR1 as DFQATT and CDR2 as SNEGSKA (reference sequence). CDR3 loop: CSAGVRNEQFF. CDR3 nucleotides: TGCAGTGCTGGGGTTCGCAATGAGCAGTTCTTC.

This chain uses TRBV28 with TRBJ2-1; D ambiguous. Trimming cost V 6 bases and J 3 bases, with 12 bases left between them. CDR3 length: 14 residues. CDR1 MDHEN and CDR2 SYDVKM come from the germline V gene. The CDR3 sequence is CASSSDLIYNEQFF. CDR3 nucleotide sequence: TGTGCCAGCAGCTCCGACTTGATCTACAATGAGCAGTTCTTC. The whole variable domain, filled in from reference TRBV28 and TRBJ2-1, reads DVKVTQSSRYLVKRTGEKVFLECVQDMDHENMFWYRQDPGLGLRLIYFSYDVKMKEKGDIPEGYSVSREKKERFSLILESASTNQTSMYLCASSSDLIYNEQFFGPGTRLTVL.

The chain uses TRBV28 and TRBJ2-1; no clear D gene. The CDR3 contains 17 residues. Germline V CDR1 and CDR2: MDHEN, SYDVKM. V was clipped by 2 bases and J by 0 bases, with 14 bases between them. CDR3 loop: CASSLGLGLSSYNEQFF. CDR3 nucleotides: TGTGCCAGCAGTTTAGGATTAGGGCTGAGCTCCTACAATGAGCAGTTCTTC.

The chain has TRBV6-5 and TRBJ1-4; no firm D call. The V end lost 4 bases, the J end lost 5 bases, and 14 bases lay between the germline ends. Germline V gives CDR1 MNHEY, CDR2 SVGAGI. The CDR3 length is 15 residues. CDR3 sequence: CASSSRGSRNEKLFF. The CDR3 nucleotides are TGTGCCAGCAGTTCCCGCGGTTCACGGAATGAAAAACTGTTTTTT.

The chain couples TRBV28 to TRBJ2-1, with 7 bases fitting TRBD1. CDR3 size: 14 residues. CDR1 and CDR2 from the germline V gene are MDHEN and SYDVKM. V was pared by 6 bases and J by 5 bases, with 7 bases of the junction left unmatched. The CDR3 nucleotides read TGTGCCAGCAGCTACCGCACAGGGGACAATGAGCAGTTCTTC. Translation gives CASSYRTGDNEQFF.

CDR3 nucleotide sequence: TGTGCCAGCAGTGAAGAGATTTGGGGCTACACCTTC. Translated, it gives CASSEEIWGYTF. The chain joins TRBV6-1 to TRBJ1-2; the D is unclear. The CDR3 length is 12 residues. Germline V CDR1 and CDR2: MNHNS, SASEGT. With 1 base removed from V and 8 bases from J, the gap between germline ends came to 8 bases.

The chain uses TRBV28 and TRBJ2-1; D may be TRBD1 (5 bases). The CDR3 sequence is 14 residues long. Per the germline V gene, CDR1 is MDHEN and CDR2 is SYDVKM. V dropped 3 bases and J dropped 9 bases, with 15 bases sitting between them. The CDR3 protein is CASSFPIRVAEQFF. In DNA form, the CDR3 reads TGTGCCAGCAGTTTCCCTATCAGGGTTGCTGAGCAGTTCTTC.

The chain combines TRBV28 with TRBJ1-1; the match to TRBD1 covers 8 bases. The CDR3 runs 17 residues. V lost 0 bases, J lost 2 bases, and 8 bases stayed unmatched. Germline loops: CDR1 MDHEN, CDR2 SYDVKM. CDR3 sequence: CASSLWQGAGYNTEAFF. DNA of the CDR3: TGTGCCAGCAGTTTATGGCAGGGGGCTGGTTATAACACTGAAGCTTTCTTT.

The CDR3 is CASSFQDTYEQYF. The CDR3 DNA is TGTGCCAGCAGTTTCCAGGATACCTACGAGCAGTACTTC. This chain connects TRBV28 to TRBJ2-7; D gene ambiguous. The germline CDR1 and CDR2 sequences are MDHEN and SYDVKM. The CDR3 is 13 amino acids. V lost 3 bases to trimming and J lost 2 bases, with 8 bases between them.

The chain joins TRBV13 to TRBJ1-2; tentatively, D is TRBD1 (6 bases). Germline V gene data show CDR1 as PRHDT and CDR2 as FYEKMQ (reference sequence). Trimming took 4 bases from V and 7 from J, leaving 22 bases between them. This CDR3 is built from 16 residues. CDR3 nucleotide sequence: TGTGCCAGCAGCTCAGGGGTAGGCAGCCACGAGGCTGGCTACACCTTC. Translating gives CASSSGVGSHEAGYTF.